The 22 T cell receptor beta chains below all came from one sample that was sequenced in a study of T cell responses to AZD1222 COVID-19 vaccine. The table came from immunoSEQ multiplex PCR; TCRdb's copy has only in-frame clones and leaves some out. The repertoire holds approximately 120,000 clones, with approximately 93% as singletons. The input for sequencing was peripheral blood, taken on day 0 of AZD1222 vaccination. These receptors originate from an adult in good health.

V gene TRBV7-2 combines with J gene TRBJ1-3; unclear D gene. The V gene lost 8 bases and the J gene lost 0 bases, with 8 bases spanning the gap. The CDR3 has 13 amino acids. Germline CDR1 SGHTA, CDR2 FQGNSA. The CDR3 region is CASSPSSGNTIYF. In DNA form, the CDR3 reads TGTGCCAGCTCCCCCAGCTCTGGAAACACCATATATTTT.

The gene calls are TRBV5-3 and TRBJ2-3, with 9 bases that match TRBD2. TRBV5-3 is designated an ORF whose function remains uncertain. Trimming at V came to 1 base and at J to 2 bases, leaving 11 bases not matched to a gene. This CDR3 spans 18 amino acids. The chain's CDR3 is CARSLTGGASGTTDTQYF. As DNA, the CDR3 is TGTGCCAGAAGCTTGACGGGAGGGGCTAGCGGGACCACAGATACGCAGTATTTT.

This sequence joins TRBV12-3 or TRBV12-4 and TRBJ1-1; no firm D call. This CDR3 has 13 amino acids. With 5 bases removed from V and 11 bases from J, the gap between germline ends came to 18 bases. The CDR3 protein is CASSRTGFGRAFF. CDR3 in DNA: TGTGCCAGCAGTCGGACGGGATTTGGACGGGCTTTCTTT.

This clone turned up a few times. The V and J genes are TRBV10-3 and TRBJ2-1; 9 nucleotides match TRBD1. CDR3 length equals 15 residues. Germline V CDR1 and CDR2: ENHRY, SYGVKD. The trim removed 6 bases at V and 6 bases at J, leaving 9 bases unmatched. In nucleotides, the CDR3 is TGTGCCATCAGAAAGGACAGGGGCTATGGCAATGAGCAGTTCTTC. As protein: CAIRKDRGYGNEQFF.

The chain links TRBV30 to TRBJ2-5, with 7 bases fitting TRBD2. Looked up from germline, CDR1 is GTSNPN and CDR2 is SVGIG (reference sequence). This CDR3 region has 17 residues. The V and J ends lost 4 bases and 5 bases, in that order; junction bases with no gene match: 19. The DNA for the CDR3 is TGTGCCTGGACCCTAGCTGCATCGTCTAGCGGCGGGGAGACCCAGTACTTC. This gives the protein CAWTLAASSSGGETQYF.

The chain couples TRBV7-3 to TRBJ2-2, with D perhaps matching TRBD2 (5 bases). The V gene's germline CDR1 is SGHTA and CDR2 FQGTGA. Trimming took 3 bases from V and 0 from J, leaving 8 bases between them. The CDR3 sequence is 15 residues long. The CDR3 nucleotides read TGTGCCAGCAGCTTCCGGGGAGCGAACACCGGGGAGCTGTTTTTT. This codes for CASSFRGANTGELFF.

The chain employs TRBV7-2 and TRBJ2-2; 8 bases align to TRBD2. This CDR3 has 14 amino acids. V trimming: 5 bases; J trimming: 3 bases; junction bases outside the gene matches: 2. Germline V lookup: CDR1 SGHTA, CDR2 FQGNSA. The CDR3 loop is CASSRTSYTGELFF. The CDR3 DNA is TGTGCCAGCAGCCGGACTAGCTACACCGGGGAGCTGTTTTTT.

The rearrangement joins TRBV2 to TRBJ1-2; 10 bases agree with TRBD1. V shed 4 bases, J shed 4 bases, and the junction held 9 bases outside the gene matches. CDR3 length: 16 amino acids. The germline V gene has CDR1 SNHLY and CDR2 FYNNEI. The CDR3 nucleotides are TGTGCCAGCAGTGTGGACAGGGGGAAGTTGAGCTATGGCTACACCTTC. Translated: CASSVDRGKLSYGYTF. Based on the CDR3 plus reference TRBV2 and TRBJ1-2, the full variable domain is EPEVTQTPSHQVTQMGQEVILRCVPISNHLYFYWYRQILGQKVEFLVSFYNNEISEKSEIFDDQFSVERPDGSNFTLKIRSTKLEDSAMYFCASSVDRGKLSYGYTFGSGTRLTVV.

This clone was counted a single time. The rearrangement links TRBV24-1 to TRBJ2-1; D is unclear. CDR1 and CDR2 from the germline V gene are KGHDR and SFDVKD. V lost 3 bases, J lost 6 bases, and 8 bases lay in between. CDR3 length: 13 amino acids. The CDR3, as DNA: TGTGCCACCAGTGATGTCGTTCTCAATGAGCAGTTCTTC. Its protein is CATSDVVLNEQFF.

This sequence joins TRBV5-6 and TRBJ1-1; D perhaps matches TRBD1 (6 bases). This CDR3 has 13 residues. V dropped 1 base and J dropped 4 bases, with 8 bases sitting between them. In germline, CDR1 is SGHDT, CDR2 YYEEEE. The CDR3 region has the DNA TGTGCCAGCAGCTTGTTAGGGGGCACTGAAGCTTTCTTT. Its translation: CASSLLGGTEAFF.

The chain links TRBV6-5 to TRBJ1-1; 8 nucleotides match TRBD1. The trim removed 7 bases at V and 2 bases at J, leaving 6 bases unmatched. The CDR3 runs 14 residues. CDR1 and CDR2 (germline): MNHEY, SVGAGI. The CDR3 loop reads CASNPTGVNTEAFF. The CDR3 DNA follows: TGTGCCAGCAACCCGACAGGGGTTAACACTGAAGCTTTCTTT.

The gene calls are TRBV28 and TRBJ1-1; 7 bases are shared with TRBD1. The CDR3 length is 16 residues. The J segment lost 5 bases and the V segment lost 7 bases, leaving 16 bases of the junction unmatched. Germline-derived CDR1 and CDR2 are MDHEN and SYDVKM. CDR3 nucleotides: TGTGCCAGCAACGTGGCGGAGGGGGCCTTTAGGACTGAAGCTTTCTTT. Translating it yields CASNVAEGAFRTEAFF.

The chain combines TRBV5-8 with TRBJ2-7; no clear D. V gave up 0 bases and J gave up 2 bases, with 6 bases separating them. This CDR3 is built from 13 residues. Germline V gene data show CDR1 as SGHTS and CDR2 as YDEGEE. The CDR3 loop reads CASSLDSAYEQYF. CDR3 in DNA: TGTGCCAGCAGCTTGGACTCCGCCTACGAGCAGTACTTC.

The chain recombines TRBV28 with TRBJ1-1, with D uncertain. CDR1 and CDR2 (germline): MDHEN, SYDVKM. The CDR3 is 14 amino acids. V dropped 3 bases and J dropped 1 base, with 9 bases sitting between them. The CDR3 reads CASSLRGRNTEAFF. DNA of the CDR3: TGTGCCAGCAGTTTGAGAGGCAGGAACACTGAAGCTTTCTTT.

Turning to this clone: Sequence at one end of the junction differs from germline and may be a read error. The rearrangement links TRBV7-7 to TRBJ2-2; no firm D call. Germline assignment: CDR1 SSHAT and CDR2 FNYEAQ (reference sequence). The CDR3 loop spans 13 amino acids. CDR3 sequence reads: CASSLDRAGELFF. The CDR3 DNA sequence: TGTGCTAGCAGCTTGGACCGGGCCGGGGAGCTGTTTTTT. The whole variable domain, remainder taken from reference TRBV7-7 and TRBJ2-2, is GAGVSQSPRYKVTKRGQDVTLRCDPISSHATLYWYQQALGQGPEFLTYFNYEAQPDKSGLPSDRFSAERPEGSISTLTIQRTEQRDSAMYRCASSLDRAGELFFGEGSRLTVL.

V usage is TRBV7-6 and J usage is TRBJ2-2, with D unclear. Trimming left V 0 bases short and J 4 bases short, with 6 bases between. CDR1 SGHVS and CDR2 FNYEAQ come from the germline V gene. The CDR3 has 14 amino acids. CDR3: CASSLAGSTGELFF. CDR3 DNA sequence: TGTGCCAGCAGCTTAGCCGGTAGCACCGGGGAGCTGTTTTTT.

The gene calls are TRBV28 and TRBJ1-5; 7 bases map to TRBD1. Germline values: CDR1 MDHEN, CDR2 SYDVKM. V shed 7 bases, J shed 6 bases, and the junction held 6 bases outside the gene matches. This CDR3 has 13 amino acids. CDR3 nucleotide sequence: TGTGCCAGCACTAACACAGGGGCTCAGCCCCAGCATTTT. Residues: CASTNTGAQPQHF.

This clone was recorded once. The chain employs TRBV3-1 (or the pseudogene TRBV3-2) and TRBJ2-2; TRBD2 might be the D (6 bases). V was trimmed by 4 bases and J by 1 base, leaving 10 bases between them. This CDR3 has 15 amino acids. In germline, CDR1 is LGHDT, CDR2 YNNKEL (reference sequence). CDR3 in DNA: TGTGCCAGCAGCCTAACGGGAGTGAACACCGGGGAGCTGTTTTTT. Translating gives CASSLTGVNTGELFF.

V usage is TRBV6-1 and J usage is TRBJ2-1; no firm D call. The length of the CDR3 is 14 residues. CDR1 is MNHNS, CDR2 SASEGT, per germline. The V gene lost 0 bases and the J gene lost 4 bases, with 7 bases spanning the gap. The CDR3 DNA reads TGTGCCAGCAGTGAAGCACGTCCATACAATGAGCAGTTCTTC. This encodes CASSEARPYNEQFF.

The chain is built from TRBV6-5 and TRBJ2-7; possibly TRBD1 for D (6 bases). Germline CDR1 and CDR2: MNHEY and SVGAGI. This CDR3 is built from 14 residues. The V end lost 7 bases, the J end lost 6 bases, and 19 bases lay between the germline ends. In nucleotides, the CDR3 is TGTGCCAGCACCTTCAGGGGTCAACTCGGCGAGCAGTACTTC. Residues: CASTFRGQLGEQYF.

The count of this clone is one. The chain carries TRBV30 and TRBJ2-5; TRBD2 aligns across 7 bases. CDR3 size: 14 residues. After removal of 5 bases from V and 5 bases from J, the junction contained 11 bases not matched to a gene. CDR1 and CDR2 (germline): GTSNPN, SVGIG (reference sequence). CDR3: CAWSGAGVWETQYF. CDR3 bases: TGTGCCTGGTCCGGGGCGGGAGTTTGGGAGACCCAGTACTTC.

The chain has TRBV7-2 and TRBJ1-2; a weak D match, TRBD1 (5 bases). The CDR3 is made up of 13 amino acids. CDR1 is SGHTA, CDR2 FQGNSA, per germline. Trimming removed 8 bases from V and 8 bases from J, with 18 bases in between. The DNA for the CDR3 is TGTGCCAGCGCCATAACAGGAATCGGCGGCTACACCTTC. Its protein product is CASAITGIGGYTF.